Listed below are T cell receptor beta chains from one sample, sequenced in a study of T cells in Graves' hyperthyroidism and ophthalmopathy. TCRdb re-called the multiplex PCR reads with MiXCR, one entry per CDR3 protein. In the table there are 330,000 or so distinct CDR3 sequences, about a sixth of which are singletons. Sequencing was performed on blood. These receptors all come from a woman in her thirties or forties with Graves' ophthalmopathy. The CDR3 runs from the conserved cysteine through the conserved F or W. A D gene is named only where the DNA matches it firmly. Size values are once, few and many counts, or a class for expanded clones, and some rows have none.

d_gene	v_gene	j_gene	len	abundance	CDR3nt	CDR3aa
NA	TRBV28	TRBJ2-1	16	NA	TGTGCCAGCAGCCTCGAGGCGGCCTACTCCTACAATGAGCAGTTCTTC	CASSLEAAYSYNEQFF
NA	TRBV5-1	TRBJ1-1	17	many	TGCGCCAGCAGCTTGAGCCCGCACACTTCCATGAACACTGAAGCTTTCTTT	CASSLSPHTSMNTEAFF
TRBD1	TRBV12-3/TRBV12-4	TRBJ2-7	16	NA	TGTGCCAGCAGTTCCAGAGGGAGGACAGGGGCCTACGAGCAGTACTTC	CASSSRGRTGAYEQYF
TRBD2	TRBV27	TRBJ2-7	16	many	TGTGCCAGCAGTTTATTTGCGGGAGGAACTACCTACGAGCAGTACTTC	CASSLFAGGTTYEQYF
NA	TRBV18	TRBJ2-3	15	few	TGTGCCAGCTCACCACTCTCACAGAGCACAGATACGCAGTATTTT	CASSPLSQSTDTQYF
NA	TRBV2	TRBJ2-5	15	NA	TGTGCCAGCAGTGAGGGGGACTTCGCTCGAGAGACCCAGTACTTC	CASSEGDFARETQYF
NA	TRBV28	TRBJ1-2	16	many	TGTGCCAGCAGTCCGACCCCTCTAACTCCTAACTATGGCTACACCTTC	CASSPTPLTPNYGYTF
NA	TRBV10-3	TRBJ2-5	13	many	TGTGCCATCAGTGCGGACGGCCGACAGACCCAGTACTTC	CAISADGRQTQYF
NA	TRBV7-8	TRBJ2-2	14	many	TGTGCCAGCAGCCAAAGATGGTCCACCGGGGAGCTGTTTTTT	CASSQRWSTGELFF
TRBD1	TRBV6-5	TRBJ1-1	14	many	TGTGCCAGCAGCAAACAGGGGGGGAACACTGAAGCTTTCTTT	CASSKQGGNTEAFF
NA	TRBV27	TRBJ1-1	13	many	TGTGCCAGCAGTTTCTACGGGTACACTGAAGCTTTCTTT	CASSFYGYTEAFF
TRBD1	TRBV6-4	TRBJ1-3	20	few	TGTGCCAGCAGAAAGCCGGGACAGGGCAGGGTAAAAGGCTCTGGAAACACCATATATTTT	CASRKPGQGRVKGSGNTIYF
TRBD1	TRBV6-2/TRBV6-3	TRBJ2-4	12	many	TGTGCCACCTCAGGGGGCAAAAACATTCAGTACTTC	CATSGGKNIQYF
NA	TRBV7-2	TRBJ1-5	14	NA	TGTGCCAGCAGCCGTCTCGCAGGCAATCAGCCCCAGCATTTT	CASSRLAGNQPQHF
NA	TRBV28	TRBJ1-2	13	many	TGTGCCAGCAAGGGGAAAGCCGACTATGGCTACACCTTC	CASKGKADYGYTF
NA	TRBV11-2	TRBJ2-2	14	many	TGTGCCAGCAGCCCGACAGCGAACACCGGGGAGCTGTTTTTT	CASSPTANTGELFF
NA	TRBV2	TRBJ2-7	13	many	TGTGCCAGCAGCTCGAAGCGCTCCTACGAGCAGTACTTC	CASSSKRSYEQYF
NA	TRBV28	TRBJ1-1	15	many	TGTGCCAGCCTAGCAGAAAGGACGGTGAACACTGAAGCTTTCTTT	CASLAERTVNTEAFF
NA	TRBV12-3/TRBV12-4	TRBJ1-2	14	NA	TGTGCCAGCAGTCGGACGGGATATAACGATGGCTACACCTTC	CASSRTGYNDGYTF
TRBD2	TRBV15	TRBJ2-7	14	NA	TGTGCCACCAGCATTTCAGCGGGAGGCTACGAGCAGTACTTC	CATSISAGGYEQYF
TRBD1	TRBV6-5	TRBJ1-1	16	many	TGTGCCAGCAGTTACCGTCTACAGGGGGGGCACACTGAAGCTTTCTTT	CASSYRLQGGHTEAFF
NA	TRBV6-2/TRBV6-3	TRBJ2-7	15	NA	TGTGCCAGCAGTTACGGCGTGGCCGGAGGGGTCGAGCAGTACTTC	CASSYGVAGGVEQYF
NA	TRBV7-9	TRBJ1-2	14	many	TGTGCCAGCAGCTTAGGGTTATCTAACTATGGCTACACCTTC	CASSLGLSNYGYTF
NA	TRBV6-1	TRBJ2-7	13	many	TGTGCCAGCAGTGAAGGGAGGAGCTACGAGCAGTACTTC	CASSEGRSYEQYF
TRBD1	TRBV28	TRBJ1-2	15	many	TGTGCCAGCAGTTTAGCCACGACAGGGGGCTATGGCTACACCTTC	CASSLATTGGYGYTF
TRBD1	TRBV4-2	TRBJ2-5	16	many	TGTGCCAGCAGCCGGACAAAGGACAGGGGTTTAGAGACCCAGTACTTC	CASSRTKDRGLETQYF
NA	TRBV28	TRBJ2-7	15	few	TGTGCCAGCAGTCCCGTTAATACAGGGTGGTACGAGCAGTACTTC	CASSPVNTGWYEQYF
TRBD1	TRBV7-2	TRBJ1-2	14	NA	TGTGCCAGCAGCCAACGGGGGACAGGCTATGGCTACACCTTC	CASSQRGTGYGYTF
NA	TRBV6-1	TRBJ2-2	13	many	TGTGCCAGCCAGAATACGAACACCGGGGAGCTGTTTTTT	CASQNTNTGELFF
NA	TRBV3-1	TRBJ2-7	15	few	TGTGCCAGCAGCCAAGATTATCGAGCTCTTCTTTCGGCGGACTTC	CASSQDYRALLSADF
NA	TRBV20-1	TRBJ1-6	15	many	TGCAGTGCTAGGCCGGCAGGCAACTATAATTCACCCCTCCACTTT	CSARPAGNYNSPLHF
NA	TRBV28	TRBJ2-7	14	NA	TGTGCCAGCAGTTTACCCGTAGGGTTCGACGAGCAGTACTTC	CASSLPVGFDEQYF
NA	TRBV13	TRBJ1-1	15	many	TGTGCCAGCAGCTTAGGTGGACAGCTGAACACTGAAGCTTTCTTT	CASSLGGQLNTEAFF
NA	TRBV5-1	TRBJ1-1	15	many	TGCGCCAGCTCACCCAGTTGGCAAATTAACACTGAAGCTTTCTTT	CASSPSWQINTEAFF
TRBD2	TRBV11-2	TRBJ2-7	14	many	TGTGCCAGCAGGCCCATAGGCGGGGGTGACGAGCAGTACTTC	CASRPIGGGDEQYF
NA	TRBV5-1	TRBJ2-2	13	many	TGCGCCAGCAGCCCACTCGGGGCCGGGGAGCTGTTTTTT	CASSPLGAGELFF
NA	TRBV12-3/TRBV12-4	TRBJ2-7	13	once	TGTGCCAGCAGTTTAACCGCAGGCTACGAGCAGTACTTC	CASSLTAGYEQYF
TRBD1	TRBV12-3/TRBV12-4	TRBJ1-3	19	NA	TGTGCCAGCAGTTTTCGGGACAGGGGTCCCCTCTACTCTGGAAACACCATATGTTTT	CASSFRDRGPLYSGNTICF